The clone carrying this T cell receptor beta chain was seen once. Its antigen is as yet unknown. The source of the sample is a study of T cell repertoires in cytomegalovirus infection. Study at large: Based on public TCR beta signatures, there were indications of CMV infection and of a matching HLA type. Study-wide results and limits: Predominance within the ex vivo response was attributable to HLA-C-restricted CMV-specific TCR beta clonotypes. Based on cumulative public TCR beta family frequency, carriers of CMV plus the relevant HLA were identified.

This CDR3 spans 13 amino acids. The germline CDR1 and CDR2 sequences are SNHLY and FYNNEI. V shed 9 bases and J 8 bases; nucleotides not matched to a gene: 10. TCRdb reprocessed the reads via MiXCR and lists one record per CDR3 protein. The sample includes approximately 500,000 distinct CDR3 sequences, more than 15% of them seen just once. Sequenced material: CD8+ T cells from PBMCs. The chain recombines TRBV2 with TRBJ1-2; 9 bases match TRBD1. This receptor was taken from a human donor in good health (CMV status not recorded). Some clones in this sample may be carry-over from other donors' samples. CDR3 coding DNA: TGTGCCAGATCTATGACAGGGGGAAGAGGCTACACCTTC. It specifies CARSMTGGRGYTF.